The clone carrying this TCR beta chain came up a few times. This record belongs to a study of blood T cell repertoires in COVID-19. CDR3 length: 15 amino acids. Germline trimming cut 0 bases from V and 9 bases from J; bases unmatched to any gene: 3. Sequenced by immunoSEQ multiplex PCR; TCRdb stores in-frame clones only, minus some. The sample includes 120,000 to 150,000 clones, less than 90% of them seen just once. The sequenced sample was peripheral blood. J is TRBJ1-6 and V is TRBV23-1, with 9 bases identical to TRBD1. TRBV23-1 is an ORF; its function is uncertain. The sequence was obtained from a human donor in a cohort sampled during active COVID-19. CDR3 DNA: TGCGCCAGCAGTCAATCGGACAGGGGCGGTTCACCCCTCCACTTT. It yields the protein CASSQSDRGGSPLHF.